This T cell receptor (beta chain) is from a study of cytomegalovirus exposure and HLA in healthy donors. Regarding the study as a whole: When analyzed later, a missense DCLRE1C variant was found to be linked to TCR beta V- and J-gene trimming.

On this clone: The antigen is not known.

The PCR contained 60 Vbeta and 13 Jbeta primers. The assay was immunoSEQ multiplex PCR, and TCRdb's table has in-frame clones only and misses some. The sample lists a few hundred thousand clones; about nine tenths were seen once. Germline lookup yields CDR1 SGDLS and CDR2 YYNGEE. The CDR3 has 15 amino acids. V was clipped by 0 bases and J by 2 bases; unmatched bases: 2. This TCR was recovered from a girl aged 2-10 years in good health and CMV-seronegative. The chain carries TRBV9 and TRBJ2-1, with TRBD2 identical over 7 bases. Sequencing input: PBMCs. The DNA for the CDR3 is TGTGCCAGCAGCGTAGAACTAGCGACCTACAATGAGCAGTTCTTC. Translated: CASSVELATYNEQFF.